This TCR beta chain originates from a study of shared clonotypes between healthy human individuals. Findings and limits, study-wide: Clonotype sharing among donors was expected to depend on sequencing depth. Clonotypes shared by all four sorted-subset donors had higher generation probabilities than non-shared clonotypes.

With 0 bases removed from V and 4 bases from J, the gap between germline ends came to 13 bases. The CDR3 is 15 amino acids. The V gene's germline CDR1 is SGHNT and CDR2 YYREEE (reference sequence). The naive CD8 population came from CD45RO-negative cells selected for CCR7, without terminally differentiated effector memory CD45RA+ cells. Only Caucasian adults living in Nashville, Tennessee served as donors. On this clone: Its matching antigen is unknown.

Assay execution proceeded at the deep level. The assay was immunoSEQ multiplex PCR, and TCRdb's table has in-frame clones only and misses some. The table records under 2,000,000 clones, about 95% of them present only once. The chain links TRBV5-4 to TRBJ1-1; perhaps TRBD1 as D (5 bases). Specimen: naive CD8+ T cells sorted from blood. The sequence derives from a young man in good health. CDR3 amino acids: CASSLDQGGSTEAFF. The CDR3 DNA sequence: TGTGCCAGCAGCTTGGACCAGGGAGGGAGCACTGAAGCTTTCTTT.